This T cell receptor (beta chain) was identified in a study of metastatic and nonmetastatic thyroid tumors. No treatment had been given to any patient before thyroid surgery. General study results and limits: Reported TCR beta diversity, measured in blood and tumor, was significantly higher for malignant thyroid tumors than for benign nodules.

Note on this clone: Its antigen remains unidentified.

As originally analysed: A classifier of distant metastasis in papillary thyroid cancer was built from CDR3 differences (across clinicopathological groups). TCRdb re-clonotyped the PCR reads through MiXCR. Clone size and V and J calls follow TCRdb, not the original study. There are 32,000 or so clones in the sample; 17% occur only once, and 5% to 7.5% lies in the top ten. With V trimmed by 8 bases and J by 1 base, 8 bases remained unmatched. The CDR3 has 14 residues. Germline V gene data show CDR1 as MNHNS and CDR2 as SASEGT. The sample consisted of blood. The V and J genes are TRBV6-1 and TRBJ2-7; 7 bases align to TRBD2. The TCR was taken from a male donor with papillary thyroid cancer or a benign thyroid nodule (not recorded which). Some clones in this sample may be carry-over from other donors' samples. Here the CDR3 DNA reads TGTGCCAGCCGCCGGGACTATCAATCCTACGAGCAGTACTTC. Translating gives CASRRDYQSYEQYF.